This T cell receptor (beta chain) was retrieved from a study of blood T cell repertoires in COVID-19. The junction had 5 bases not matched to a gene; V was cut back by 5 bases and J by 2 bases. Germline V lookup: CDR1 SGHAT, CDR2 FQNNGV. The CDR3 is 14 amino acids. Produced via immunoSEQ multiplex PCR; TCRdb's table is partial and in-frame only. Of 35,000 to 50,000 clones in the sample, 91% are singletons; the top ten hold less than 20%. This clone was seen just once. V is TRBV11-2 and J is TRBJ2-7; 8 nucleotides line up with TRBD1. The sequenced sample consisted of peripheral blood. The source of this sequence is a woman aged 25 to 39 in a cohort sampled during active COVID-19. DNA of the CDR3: TGTGCCAGCAGCCCTCGACAGGGGACCTACGAGCAGTACTTC. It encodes CASSPRQGTYEQYF.